This entry concerns a single T cell receptor (beta chain). What it binds is not known. This CDR3 contains 17 residues. Trimming removed 3 bases from V and 0 bases from J, with 17 bases in between. Germline CDR1 reads SGHAT; CDR2 reads FQDESV (reference sequence). This sample was included in a study of Graves' ophthalmopathy and Graves' hyperthyroidism. Overall study findings and caveats: In separating ophthalmopathy from stable hyperthyroidism, a 13-signature model achieved 87.88% sensitivity and nearly 84% specificity.

RNA transcripts were the template, and TCR beta CDR3 regions were amplified from them. First-round RT-PCR employed HTBI primers, with a second-round multiplex PCR after it. One entry per CDR3 protein results from TCRdb running MiXCR on the multiplex PCR reads. Of roughly 610,000 distinct CDR3 sequences in the sample, 22% were seen once. The sequence was obtained from a woman aged 18-29 years with stable Graves' hyperthyroidism. Some clones in this sample may be carry-over from other donors' samples. The chain joins TRBV11-1 to TRBJ1-1; D not resolved. The sample was peripheral blood. The CDR3 loop reads CASSFSRPGGMNTEAFF. CDR3 bases: TGTGCCAGCAGCTTTAGTCGTCCCGGCGGCATGAACACTGAAGCTTTCTTT.